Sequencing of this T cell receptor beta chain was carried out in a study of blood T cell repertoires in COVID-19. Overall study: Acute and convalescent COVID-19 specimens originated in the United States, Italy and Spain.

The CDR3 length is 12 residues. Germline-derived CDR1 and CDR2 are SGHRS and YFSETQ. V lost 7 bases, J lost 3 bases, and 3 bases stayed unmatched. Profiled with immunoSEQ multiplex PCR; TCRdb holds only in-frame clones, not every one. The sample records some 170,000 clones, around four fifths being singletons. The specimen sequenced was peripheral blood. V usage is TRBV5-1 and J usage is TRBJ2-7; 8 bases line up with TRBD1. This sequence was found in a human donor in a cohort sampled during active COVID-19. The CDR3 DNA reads TGCGCCAGCCTCGGACAGGGCTACGAGCAGTACTTC. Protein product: CASLGQGYEQYF. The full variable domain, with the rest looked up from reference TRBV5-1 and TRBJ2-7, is KAGVTQTPRYLIKTRGQQVTLSCSPISGHRSVSWYQQTPGQGLQFLFEYFSETQRNKGNFPGRFSGRQFSNSRSEMNVSTLELGDSALYLCASLGQGYEQYFGPGTRLTVT.